Following are 20 T cell receptor beta chains from one sample sequenced in a study of T cell responses to AZD1222 COVID-19 vaccine. Clones were sequenced by immunoSEQ multiplex PCR, and TCRdb holds only the in-frame ones, with some missing. The data hold more than 95,000 clones, with roughly 88% observed a single time. The sample here was peripheral blood, taken 28 days after the second AZD1222 dose. Receptors originate from an adult who received the AZD1222 COVID-19 vaccine.

This sequence joins TRBV5-1 and TRBJ2-7; the D gene could be TRBD1 or TRBD2 (5 bases each). CDR1 is SGHRS, CDR2 YFSETQ, per germline. The germline V and J ends were trimmed by 5 bases and 3 bases, with 9 bases remaining between them. This CDR3 is 12 amino acids long. In DNA, the CDR3 is TGCGCCAGCAGATATGGGGGCTACGAGCAGTACTTC. Translating gives CASRYGGYEQYF.

This clone appeared a single time. The chain carries TRBV12-3 or TRBV12-4 and TRBJ2-3, with D tentatively TRBD1 or TRBD2 (5 bases each). Trimming took off 11 bases at V and 10 bases at J, with 19 bases between the two ends. The CDR3 extends over 12 amino acids. CDR3 in amino acids: CAGWDGRGAQYF. CDR3 bases: TGTGCCGGATGGGACGGTCGGGGCGCGCAGTATTTT.

This clone was observed a few times. The chain combines TRBV4-1 with TRBJ1-3, with D unclear. This CDR3 has 15 amino acids. V was pared by 4 bases and J by 0 bases, with 10 bases between. From germline, CDR1 is MGHRA and CDR2 YSYEKL. The CDR3 region is CASSLSESSGNTIYF. The CDR3 region has the DNA TGCGCCAGCAGCCTCAGTGAGAGCTCTGGAAACACCATATATTTT.

The genes are TRBV7-9 and TRBJ1-2; D ambiguous. The CDR3 spans 13 residues. Germline CDR1 SEHNR, CDR2 FQNEAQ (reference sequence). The V end was cut by 1 base, the J end by 7 bases, with 10 bases between. The CDR3 region has the DNA TGTGCCAGCAGCTTAGAATTCGGTGGTGGCTACACCTTC. Translation gives CASSLEFGGGYTF.

J is TRBJ2-2 and V is TRBV9, with no clear D. With 3 bases removed from V and 6 bases from J, the gap between germline ends came to 9 bases. CDR1 and CDR2 (germline): SGDLS, YYNGEE. This CDR3 has 13 residues. CDR3 bases: TGTGCCAGCAGCGCGCCTGACCCCGGGGAGCTGTTTTTT. The encoded protein is CASSAPDPGELFF.

The V gene is TRBV11-3, the J gene TRBJ2-2; D assignment may be TRBD1 or TRBD2 (6 bases each). Germline V gene lookup returns CDR1 SGHNT and CDR2 YENEEA. The V gene lost 5 bases and the J gene lost 4 bases, with 17 bases spanning the gap. The CDR3 has 16 residues. The CDR3 coding sequence is TGTGCCAGCAGCAAGGGGGGATTTGGAGGCACCGGGGAGCTGTTTTTT. Translating gives CASSKGGFGGTGELFF.

The chain links TRBV12-3 or TRBV12-4 to TRBJ1-1; D is possibly TRBD1 (6 bases). V lost 3 bases and J lost 4, with 9 bases in between. This CDR3 region has 13 residues. DNA of the CDR3: TGTGCCAGCAGTTTGGCAGGGGTCACTGAAGCTTTCTTT. Amino acid sequence: CASSLAGVTEAFF.

The chain employs TRBV7-9 and TRBJ2-5; 11 nucleotides match TRBD1. The trim removed 3 bases at V and 4 bases at J, leaving 7 bases unmatched. CDR1 SEHNR and CDR2 FQNEAQ come from the germline V gene (reference sequence). This CDR3 has 16 amino acids. The CDR3 is CASSFGTGGMIETQYF. Written as DNA, the CDR3 is TGTGCCAGCAGCTTCGGGACAGGGGGTATGATAGAGACCCAGTACTTC. Together with reference TRBV7-9 and TRBJ2-5, the CDR3 gives the full variable domain: DTGVSQNPRHKITKRGQNVTFRCDPISEHNRLYWYRQTLGQGPEFLTYFQNEAQLEKSRLLSDRFSAERPKGSFSTLEIQRTEQGDSAMYLCASSFGTGGMIETQYFGPGTRLLVL.

V gene TRBV7-2 combines with J gene TRBJ1-5, with no clear D. There are 14 residues in the CDR3. CDR1 SGHTA and CDR2 FQGNSA come from the germline V gene. V gave up 3 bases and J gave up 4 bases, with 10 bases separating them. As DNA, the CDR3 is TGTGCCAGCAGCTTCTCCGGAGGGAATCAGCCCCAGCATTTT. It is translated as CASSFSGGNQPQHF.

The V call is TRBV28, the J call TRBJ2-7; D is perhaps TRBD2 (5 bases). Trimming took 11 bases from V and 2 from J, leaving 16 bases between them. The CDR3 totals 13 residues. Germline V CDR1 and CDR2: MDHEN, SYDVKM. The chain's CDR3 is CARGRYEAYEQYF. In DNA form, the CDR3 reads TGTGCCCGAGGGCGTTATGAGGCCTACGAGCAGTACTTC.

The chain has TRBV7-2 and TRBJ1-6; a weak D match, TRBD1 (6 bases). The CDR3 consists of 15 residues. From germline, CDR1 is SGHTA and CDR2 FQGNSA. The ends were cut back, 5 bases at V and 2 bases at J, with 10 bases in the middle. The CDR3 nucleotides read TGTGCCAGCAGCCCGCGGGACACCTATAATTCACCCCTCCACTTT. This codes for CASSPRDTYNSPLHF.

This rearrangement joins TRBV2 to TRBJ2-7; D is ambiguous. The CDR3 runs 14 residues. In germline, CDR1 is SNHLY, CDR2 FYNNEI. The ends were cut back, 1 base at V and 0 bases at J, with 7 bases in the middle. In DNA form, the CDR3 reads TGTGCCAGCAGTGAAGACGCCAGCTCCTACGAGCAGTACTTC. Translation: CASSEDASSYEQYF.

V gene TRBV4-3 combines with J gene TRBJ1-6; D uncertain. Between the trimmed V and J ends, which lost 0 bases and 6 bases, there was a span of 6 bases. Germline loops: CDR1 LGHNA, CDR2 YSLEER. This CDR3 has 14 amino acids. CDR3 in amino acids: CASSQENGNSPLHF. As DNA, the CDR3 is TGCGCCAGCAGCCAAGAGAACGGTAATTCACCCCTCCACTTT.

This chain uses TRBV27 with TRBJ1-2; D possibly corresponds to TRBD1 (6 bases). There are 13 residues in the CDR3. Germline values: CDR1 MNHEY, CDR2 SMNVEV (reference sequence). The V and J ends lost 5 bases and 7 bases respectively, with 14 bases between them. The CDR3 DNA follows: TGTGCCAGCAGTCCACTACAGGGCGGTGGCTACACCTTC. Its translation is CASSPLQGGGYTF.

The chain links TRBV7-2 to TRBJ2-1, with TRBD1 matching 7 bases. Germline assignment: CDR1 SGHTA and CDR2 FQGNSA. V trimming: 3 bases; J trimming: 3 bases; junction bases outside the gene matches: 14. This CDR3 spans 18 amino acids. Here the CDR3 reads CASSFRGSGRGFYNEQFF. The CDR3, as DNA: TGTGCCAGCAGCTTTCGCGGGTCGGGCAGGGGGTTCTACAATGAGCAGTTCTTC.

V gene TRBV5-6 combines with J gene TRBJ1-2; D is unresolved. CDR3 length: 14 residues. The V gene lost 2 bases and the J gene lost 4 bases, with 12 bases spanning the gap. Germline V gives CDR1 SGHDT, CDR2 YYEEEE. The CDR3 loop is CASSFVGSAYGYTF. In DNA form, the CDR3 reads TGTGCCAGCAGCTTTGTCGGGTCCGCCTATGGCTACACCTTC.

The J gene is TRBJ1-5, the V gene TRBV27; the D is unclear. Looked up from germline, CDR1 is MNHEY and CDR2 is SMNVEV (reference sequence). CDR3 length equals 12 residues. V dropped 5 bases and J dropped 3 bases, with 5 bases sitting between them. The CDR3 spells CASSPINQPQHF. The CDR3 bases are TGTGCCAGCAGTCCGATCAATCAGCCCCAGCATTTT.

The rearrangement joins TRBV5-1 to TRBJ1-1, with 8 bases fitting TRBD1. V shed 4 bases, J shed 1 base, and the junction held 3 bases outside the gene matches. The CDR3 is 14 residues long. Germline V gene sequence: CDR1 SGHRS, CDR2 YFSETQ. The CDR3 here is CASSRGTGNTEAFF. The CDR3 bases are TGCGCCAGCAGCCGTGGGACAGGGAACACTGAAGCTTTCTTT. The variable domain in full, completed from reference TRBV5-1 and TRBJ1-1, reads KAGVTQTPRYLIKTRGQQVTLSCSPISGHRSVSWYQQTPGQGLQFLFEYFSETQRNKGNFPGRFSGRQFSNSRSEMNVSTLELGDSALYLCASSRGTGNTEAFFGQGTRLTVV.

This rearrangement joins TRBV6-5 to TRBJ1-1; the match to TRBD1 covers 8 bases. After removal of 5 bases from V and 11 bases from J, the junction contained 16 bases not matched to a gene. CDR3 size: 15 residues. In germline, CDR1 is MNHEY, CDR2 SVGAGI. The CDR3 loop reads CASSPLRQGISTAFF. CDR3 coding DNA: TGTGCCAGCAGTCCCCTTCGACAGGGGATTTCCACGGCTTTCTTT.

The chain has TRBV27 and TRBJ1-2; the D gene is possibly TRBD1 (5 bases). CDR1 is MNHEY, CDR2 SMNVEV, per germline (reference sequence). V lost 0 bases and J lost 0, with 8 bases in between. The CDR3 has 15 amino acids. The CDR3 here is CASSLSPGTNYGYTF. CDR3 nucleotide sequence: TGTGCCAGCAGTTTATCTCCAGGGACTAACTATGGCTACACCTTC.